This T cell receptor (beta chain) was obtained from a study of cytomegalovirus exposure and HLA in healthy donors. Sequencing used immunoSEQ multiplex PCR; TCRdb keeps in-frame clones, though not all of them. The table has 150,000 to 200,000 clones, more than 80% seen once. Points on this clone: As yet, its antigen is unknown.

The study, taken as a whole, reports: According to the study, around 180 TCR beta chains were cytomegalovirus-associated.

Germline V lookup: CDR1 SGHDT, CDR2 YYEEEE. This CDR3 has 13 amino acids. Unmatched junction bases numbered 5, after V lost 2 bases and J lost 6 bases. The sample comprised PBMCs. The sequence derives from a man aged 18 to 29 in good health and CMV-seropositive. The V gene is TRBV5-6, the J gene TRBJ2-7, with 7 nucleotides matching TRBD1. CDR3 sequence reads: CASSFGTASEQYF. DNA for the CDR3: TGTGCCAGCAGCTTTGGGACAGCGAGCGAGCAGTACTTC.